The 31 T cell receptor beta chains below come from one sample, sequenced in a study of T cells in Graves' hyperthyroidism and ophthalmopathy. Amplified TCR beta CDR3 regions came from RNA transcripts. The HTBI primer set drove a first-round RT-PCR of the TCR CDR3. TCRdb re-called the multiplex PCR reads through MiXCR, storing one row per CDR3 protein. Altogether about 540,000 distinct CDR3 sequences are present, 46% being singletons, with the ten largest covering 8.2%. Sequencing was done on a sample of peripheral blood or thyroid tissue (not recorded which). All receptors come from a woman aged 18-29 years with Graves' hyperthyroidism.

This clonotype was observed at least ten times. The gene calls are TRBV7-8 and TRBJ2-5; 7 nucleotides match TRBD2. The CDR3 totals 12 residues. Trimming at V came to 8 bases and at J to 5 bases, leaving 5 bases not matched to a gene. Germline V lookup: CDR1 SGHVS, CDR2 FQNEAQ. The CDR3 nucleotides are TGTGCCAGCGGCGGGAGCTATGAGACCCAGTACTTC. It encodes CASGGSYETQYF. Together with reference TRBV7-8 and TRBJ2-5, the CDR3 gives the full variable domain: GAGVSQSPRYKVAKRGQDVALRCDPISGHVSLFWYQQALGQGPEFLTYFQNEAQLDKSGLPSDRFFAERPEGSVSTLKIQRTQQEDSAVYLCASGGSYETQYFGPGTRLLVL.

Here the CDR3 reads CASSIQGARSETQYF. The CDR3 region has the DNA TGCGCCAGCAGCATCCAGGGGGCGCGGTCAGAGACCCAGTACTTC. V gene TRBV5-1 combines with J gene TRBJ2-5; 8 bases align to TRBD1. J was trimmed by 4 bases and V by 4 bases; bases with no gene match: 9. Germline V lookup: CDR1 SGHRS, CDR2 YFSETQ. The CDR3 sequence is 15 residues long.

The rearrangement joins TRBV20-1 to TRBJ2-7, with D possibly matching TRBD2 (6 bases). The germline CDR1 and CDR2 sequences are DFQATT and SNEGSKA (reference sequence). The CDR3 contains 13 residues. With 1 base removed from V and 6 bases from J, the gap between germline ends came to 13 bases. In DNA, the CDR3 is TGCAGTGCTAGAGTAGCGGCCAATTCCGAGCAGTACTTC. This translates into CSARVAANSEQYF.

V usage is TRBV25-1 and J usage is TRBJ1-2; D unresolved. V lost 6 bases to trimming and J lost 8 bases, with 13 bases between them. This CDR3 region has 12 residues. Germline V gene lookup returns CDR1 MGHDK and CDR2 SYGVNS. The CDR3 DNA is TGTGCCAGCAGCCCACTAGAAGGGGGCTACACCTTC. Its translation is CASSPLEGGYTF.

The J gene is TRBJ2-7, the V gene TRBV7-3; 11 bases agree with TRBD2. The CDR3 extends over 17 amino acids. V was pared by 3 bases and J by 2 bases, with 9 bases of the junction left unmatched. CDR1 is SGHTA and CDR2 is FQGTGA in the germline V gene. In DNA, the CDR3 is TGTGCCAGCAGCTTGCATCCGGGACTAGCGGAGACCTACGAGCAGTACTTC. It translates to CASSLHPGLAETYEQYF.

Here the CDR3 DNA reads TGTGCCAGCAGCCAAGATAACTGGGACCAAAAAGTTGTGAACACTGAAGCTTTCTTT. It codes for CASSQDNWDQKVVNTEAFF. The rearrangement links TRBV14 to TRBJ1-1, with D tentatively TRBD1 (5 bases). Looked up from germline, CDR1 is SGHDN and CDR2 is FVKESK. V lost 0 bases and J lost 0, with 20 bases in between. The CDR3 has 19 amino acids.

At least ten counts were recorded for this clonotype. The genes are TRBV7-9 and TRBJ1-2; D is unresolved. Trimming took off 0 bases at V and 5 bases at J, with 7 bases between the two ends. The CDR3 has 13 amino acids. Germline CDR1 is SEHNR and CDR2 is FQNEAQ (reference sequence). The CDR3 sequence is CASSLATDYGYTF. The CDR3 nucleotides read TGTGCCAGCAGCTTAGCTACGGATTATGGCTACACCTTC.

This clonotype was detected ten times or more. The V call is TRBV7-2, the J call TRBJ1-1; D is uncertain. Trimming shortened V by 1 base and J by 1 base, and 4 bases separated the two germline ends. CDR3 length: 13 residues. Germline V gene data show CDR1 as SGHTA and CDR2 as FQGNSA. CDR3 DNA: TGTGCCAGCAGCTTAGTGTGGAACACTGAAGCTTTCTTT. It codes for CASSLVWNTEAFF.

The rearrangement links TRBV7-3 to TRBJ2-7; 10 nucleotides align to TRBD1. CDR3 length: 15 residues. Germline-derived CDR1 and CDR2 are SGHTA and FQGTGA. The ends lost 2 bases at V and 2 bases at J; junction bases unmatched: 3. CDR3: CASSLDRGLPYEQYF. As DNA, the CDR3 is TGTGCCAGCAGCTTAGACAGGGGGCTGCCCTACGAGCAGTACTTC.

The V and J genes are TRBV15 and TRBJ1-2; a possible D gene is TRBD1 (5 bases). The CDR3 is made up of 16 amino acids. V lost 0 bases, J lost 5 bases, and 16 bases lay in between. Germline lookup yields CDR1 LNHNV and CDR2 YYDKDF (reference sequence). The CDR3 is CATSREVGVFGYGYTF. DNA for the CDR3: TGTGCCACCAGCAGAGAAGTAGGGGTCTTCGGTTATGGCTACACCTTC.

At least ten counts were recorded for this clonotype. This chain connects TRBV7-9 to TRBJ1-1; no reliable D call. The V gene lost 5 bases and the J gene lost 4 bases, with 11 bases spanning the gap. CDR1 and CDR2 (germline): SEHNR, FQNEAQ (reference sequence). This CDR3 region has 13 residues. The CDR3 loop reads CASSLNGLTEAFF. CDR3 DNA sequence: TGTGCCAGCAGCCTCAACGGACTCACTGAAGCTTTCTTT. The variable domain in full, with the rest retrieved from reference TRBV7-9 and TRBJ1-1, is DTGVSQNPRHKITKRGQNVTFRCDPISEHNRLYWYRQTLGQGPEFLTYFQNEAQLEKSRLLSDRFSAERPKGSFSTLEIQRTEQGDSAMYLCASSLNGLTEAFFGQGTRLTVV.

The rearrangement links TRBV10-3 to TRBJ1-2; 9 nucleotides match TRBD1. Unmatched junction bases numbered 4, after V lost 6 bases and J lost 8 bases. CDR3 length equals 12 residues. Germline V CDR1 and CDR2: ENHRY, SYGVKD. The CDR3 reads CAISRTGEGYTF. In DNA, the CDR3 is TGTGCCATCAGCCGGACAGGGGAGGGCTACACCTTC.

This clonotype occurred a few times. Here the CDR3 reads CASSYPGVTGANVLTF. DNA of the CDR3: TGTGCCAGCAGCTACCCGGGGGTAACTGGGGCCAACGTCCTGACTTTC. The chain recombines TRBV7-9 with TRBJ2-6; D is perhaps TRBD2 (6 bases). The V end was cut by 4 bases, the J end by 2 bases, with 12 bases between. The CDR3 is made up of 16 amino acids. Germline CDR1 is SEHNR and CDR2 is FQNEAQ (reference sequence).

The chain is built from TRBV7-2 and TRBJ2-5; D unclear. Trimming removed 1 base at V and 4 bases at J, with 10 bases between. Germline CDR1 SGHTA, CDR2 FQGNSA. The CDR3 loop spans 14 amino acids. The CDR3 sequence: CASSLVPFAETQYF. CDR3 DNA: TGTGCCAGCAGCTTAGTCCCATTCGCAGAGACCCAGTACTTC.

The CDR3 coding sequence is TGTGCCAGCAGCTTAAGGACAGGGTTCGGCTACACCTTC. Translating it yields CASSLRTGFGYTF. The rearrangement uses TRBV7-2 and TRBJ1-2; 8 bases align to TRBD1. Looked up from germline, CDR1 is SGHTA and CDR2 is FQGNSA. J was trimmed by 8 bases and V by 2 bases; bases with no gene match: 4. This CDR3 is built from 13 residues.

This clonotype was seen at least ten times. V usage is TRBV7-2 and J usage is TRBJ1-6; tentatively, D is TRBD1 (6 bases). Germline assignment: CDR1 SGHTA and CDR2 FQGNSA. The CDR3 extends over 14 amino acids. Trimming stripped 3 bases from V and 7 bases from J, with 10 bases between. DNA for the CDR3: TGTGCCAGCAGCTTGTACAGGGCGAATTCACCCCTCCACTTT. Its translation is CASSLYRANSPLHF.

The CDR3 bases are TGTGCCACCGGGCCGGGGGGGACAGATGAAAAACTGTTTTTT. Encoded protein: CATGPGGTDEKLFF. The V gene is TRBV7-9, the J gene TRBJ1-4, with TRBD1 matching 7 bases. Germline-derived CDR1 and CDR2 are SEHNR and FQNEAQ (reference sequence). V gave up 10 bases and J gave up 6 bases; unmatched junction bases: 11. The CDR3 totals 14 residues.

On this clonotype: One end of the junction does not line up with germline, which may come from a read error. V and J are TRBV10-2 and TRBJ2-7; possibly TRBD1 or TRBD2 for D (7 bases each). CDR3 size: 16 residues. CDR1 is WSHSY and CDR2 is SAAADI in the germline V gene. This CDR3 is CATMRGLGGASREQCF. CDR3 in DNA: TGCGCCACCATGCGGGGTTTAGGGGGCGCTTCGCGGGAGCAGTGCTTC.

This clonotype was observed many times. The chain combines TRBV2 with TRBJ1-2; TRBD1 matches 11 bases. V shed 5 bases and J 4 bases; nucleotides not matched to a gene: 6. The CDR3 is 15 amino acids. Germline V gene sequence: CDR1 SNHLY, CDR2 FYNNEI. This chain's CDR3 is CASSYSGTGGYGYTF. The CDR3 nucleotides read TGTGCCAGCAGTTACTCCGGGACAGGGGGCTATGGCTACACCTTC.

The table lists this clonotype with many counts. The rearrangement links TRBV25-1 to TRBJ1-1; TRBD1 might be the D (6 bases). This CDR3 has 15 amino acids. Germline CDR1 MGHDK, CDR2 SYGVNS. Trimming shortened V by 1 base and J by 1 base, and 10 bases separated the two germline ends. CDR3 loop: CASSEFQGRNTEAFF. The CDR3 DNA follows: TGTGCCAGCAGTGAATTCCAGGGGAGGAACACTGAAGCTTTCTTT. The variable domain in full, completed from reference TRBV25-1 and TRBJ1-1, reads EADIYQTPRYLVIGTGKKITLECSQTMGHDKMYWYQQDPGMELHLIHYSYGVNSTEKGDLSSESTVSRIRTEHFPLTLESARPSHTSQYLCASSEFQGRNTEAFFGQGTRLTVV.

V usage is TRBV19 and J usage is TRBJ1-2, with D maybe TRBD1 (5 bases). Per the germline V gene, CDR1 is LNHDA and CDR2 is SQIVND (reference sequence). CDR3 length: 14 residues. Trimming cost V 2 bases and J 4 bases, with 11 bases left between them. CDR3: CASSIPGIGYGYTF. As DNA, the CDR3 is TGTGCCAGTAGTATACCAGGGATTGGCTATGGCTACACCTTC.

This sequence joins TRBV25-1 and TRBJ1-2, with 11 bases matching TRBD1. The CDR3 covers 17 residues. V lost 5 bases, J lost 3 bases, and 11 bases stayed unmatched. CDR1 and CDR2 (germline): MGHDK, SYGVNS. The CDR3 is CASSLEGQGAGDYGYTF. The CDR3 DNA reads TGTGCCAGCAGTTTAGAAGGACAGGGGGCCGGAGACTATGGCTACACCTTC.

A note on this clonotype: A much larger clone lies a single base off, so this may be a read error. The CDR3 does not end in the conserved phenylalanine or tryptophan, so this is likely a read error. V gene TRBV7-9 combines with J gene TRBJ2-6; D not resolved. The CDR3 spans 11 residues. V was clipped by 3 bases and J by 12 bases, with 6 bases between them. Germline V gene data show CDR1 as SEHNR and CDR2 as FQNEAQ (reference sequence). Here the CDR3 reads CASSLTSVLTL. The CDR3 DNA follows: TGTGCCAGCAGCTTGACAAGCGTCCTGACTTTG.

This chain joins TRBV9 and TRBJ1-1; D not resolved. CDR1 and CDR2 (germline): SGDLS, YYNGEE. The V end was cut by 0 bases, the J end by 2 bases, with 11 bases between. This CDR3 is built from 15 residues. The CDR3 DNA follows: TGTGCCAGCAGCGTAGGCGGTTTTTCCAACACTGAAGCTTTCTTT. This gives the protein CASSVGGFSNTEAFF.

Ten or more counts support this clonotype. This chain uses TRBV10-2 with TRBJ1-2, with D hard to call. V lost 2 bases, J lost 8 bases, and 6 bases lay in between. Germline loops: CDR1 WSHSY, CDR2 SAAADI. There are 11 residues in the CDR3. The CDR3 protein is CASSEPGGYTF. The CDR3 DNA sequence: TGCGCCAGCAGTGAGCCCGGGGGCTACACCTTC.

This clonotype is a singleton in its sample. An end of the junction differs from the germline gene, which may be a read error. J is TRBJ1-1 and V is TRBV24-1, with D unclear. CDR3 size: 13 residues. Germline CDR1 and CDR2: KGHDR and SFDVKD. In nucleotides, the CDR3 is TGTGCCACCAGTGATGAGACTGACACAGAAGCTTTCTTT. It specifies CATSDETDTEAFF.

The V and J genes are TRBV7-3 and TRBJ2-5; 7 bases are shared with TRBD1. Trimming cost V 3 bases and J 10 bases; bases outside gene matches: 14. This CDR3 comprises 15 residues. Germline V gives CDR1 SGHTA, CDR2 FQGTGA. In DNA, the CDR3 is TGTGCCAGCAGCTTTGCACAGGGGAAGGCAGAGCGCCAGTACTTC. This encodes CASSFAQGKAERQYF.

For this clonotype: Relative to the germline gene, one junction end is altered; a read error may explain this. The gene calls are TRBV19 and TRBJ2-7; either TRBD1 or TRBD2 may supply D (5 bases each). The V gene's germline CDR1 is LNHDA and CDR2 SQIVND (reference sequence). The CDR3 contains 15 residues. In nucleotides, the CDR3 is TGTGCCAGTTCCGAGACTCCGGGACCCTACTACGAGCAGCACTTC. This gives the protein CASSETPGPYYEQHF.

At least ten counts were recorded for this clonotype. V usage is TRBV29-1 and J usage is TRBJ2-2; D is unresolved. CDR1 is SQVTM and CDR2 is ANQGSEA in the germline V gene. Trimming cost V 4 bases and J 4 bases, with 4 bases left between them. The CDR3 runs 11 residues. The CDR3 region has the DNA TGCAGCGTTGCTGGCACCGGGGAGCTGTTTTTT. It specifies CSVAGTGELFF.

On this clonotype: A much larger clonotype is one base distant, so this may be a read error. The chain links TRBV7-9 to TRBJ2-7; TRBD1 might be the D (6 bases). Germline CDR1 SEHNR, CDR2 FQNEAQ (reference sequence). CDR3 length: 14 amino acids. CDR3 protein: CASSLVAGSGERYF. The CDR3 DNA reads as TGTGCCAGCAGCTTAGTGGCGGGCTCAGGGGAGCGGTACTTC.

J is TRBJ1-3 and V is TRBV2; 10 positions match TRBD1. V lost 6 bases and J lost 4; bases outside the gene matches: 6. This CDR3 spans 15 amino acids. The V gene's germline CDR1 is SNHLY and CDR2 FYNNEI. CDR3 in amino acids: CASRPGQGIGNTIYF. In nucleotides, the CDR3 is TGTGCCAGCAGGCCGGGACAGGGGATCGGAAACACCATATATTTT.